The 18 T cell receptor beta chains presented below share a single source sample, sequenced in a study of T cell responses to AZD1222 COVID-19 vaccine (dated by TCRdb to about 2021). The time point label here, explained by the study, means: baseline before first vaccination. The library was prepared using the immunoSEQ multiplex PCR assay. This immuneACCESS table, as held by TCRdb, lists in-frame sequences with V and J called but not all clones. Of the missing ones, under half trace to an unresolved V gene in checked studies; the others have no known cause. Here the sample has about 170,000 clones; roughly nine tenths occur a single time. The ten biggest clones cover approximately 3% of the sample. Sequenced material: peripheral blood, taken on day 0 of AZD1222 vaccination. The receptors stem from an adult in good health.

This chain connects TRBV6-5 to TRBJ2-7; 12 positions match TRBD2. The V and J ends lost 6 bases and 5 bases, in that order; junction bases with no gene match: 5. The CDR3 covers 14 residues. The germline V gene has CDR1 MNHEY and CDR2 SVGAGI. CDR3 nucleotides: TGTGCCAGCAGAAGGACTAGCGGGGCGGACGAGCAGTACTTC. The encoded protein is CASRRTSGADEQYF.

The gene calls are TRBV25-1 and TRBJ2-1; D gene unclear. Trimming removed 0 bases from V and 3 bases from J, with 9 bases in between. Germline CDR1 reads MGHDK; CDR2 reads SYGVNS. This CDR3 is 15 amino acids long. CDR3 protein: CASSEYNLDYNEQFF. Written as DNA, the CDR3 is TGTGCCAGCAGTGAATATAACCTGGACTACAATGAGCAGTTCTTC.

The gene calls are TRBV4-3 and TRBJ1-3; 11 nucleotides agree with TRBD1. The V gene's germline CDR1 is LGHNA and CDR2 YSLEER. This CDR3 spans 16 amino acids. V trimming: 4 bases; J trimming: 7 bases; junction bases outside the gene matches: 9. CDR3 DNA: TGCGCCAGCAGCCCTGGACAGGGGGCGATTGGGAACACCATATATTTT. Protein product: CASSPGQGAIGNTIYF.

CDR3 sequence (DNA): TGTGCCAGCAGCCAGGGACAGAATCAGCCCCAGCATTTT. This gives the protein CASSQGQNQPQHF. The genes are TRBV3-1 (or the pseudogene TRBV3-2) and TRBJ1-5; TRBD1 matches at 7 bases. CDR3 length equals 13 residues. Germline trimming cut 3 bases from V and 4 bases from J; bases unmatched to any gene: 0. Germline values: CDR1 LGHDT, CDR2 YNNKEL (reference sequence).

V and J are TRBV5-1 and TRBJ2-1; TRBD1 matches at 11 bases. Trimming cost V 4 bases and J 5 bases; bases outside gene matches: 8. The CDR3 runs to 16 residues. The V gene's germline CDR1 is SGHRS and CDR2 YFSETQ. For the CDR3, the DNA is TGCGCCAGCAGCCTAACACCGGGACAGGGGGACAATGAGCAGTTCTTC. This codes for CASSLTPGQGDNEQFF.

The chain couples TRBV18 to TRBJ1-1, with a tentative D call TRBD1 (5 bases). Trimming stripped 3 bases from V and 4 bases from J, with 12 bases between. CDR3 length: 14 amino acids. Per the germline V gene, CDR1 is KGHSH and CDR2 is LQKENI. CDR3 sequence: CASSPGGTRTEAFF. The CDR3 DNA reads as TGTGCCAGCTCACCCGGTGGGACCCGCACTGAAGCTTTCTTT.

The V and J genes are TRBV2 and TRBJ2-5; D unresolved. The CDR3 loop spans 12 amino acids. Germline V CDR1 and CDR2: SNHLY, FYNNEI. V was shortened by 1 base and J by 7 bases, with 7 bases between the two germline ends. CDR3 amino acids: CASSEVFVTQYF. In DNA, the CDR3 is TGTGCCAGCAGTGAAGTATTTGTGACCCAGTACTTC.

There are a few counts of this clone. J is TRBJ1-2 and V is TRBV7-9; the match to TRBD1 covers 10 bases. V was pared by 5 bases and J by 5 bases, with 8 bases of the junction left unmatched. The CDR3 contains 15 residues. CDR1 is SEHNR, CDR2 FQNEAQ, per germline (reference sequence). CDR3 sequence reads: CASSPTGGAGYGYTF. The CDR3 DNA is TGTGCCAGCAGCCCGACAGGGGGCGCGGGTTATGGCTACACCTTC.

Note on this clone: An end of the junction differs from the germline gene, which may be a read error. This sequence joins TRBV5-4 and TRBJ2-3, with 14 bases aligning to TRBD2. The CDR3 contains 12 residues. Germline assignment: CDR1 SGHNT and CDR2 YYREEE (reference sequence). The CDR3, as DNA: TGTGCCAGCAGCTCGGACCGGACTAGCGGGGGGTTT. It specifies CASSSDRTSGGF.

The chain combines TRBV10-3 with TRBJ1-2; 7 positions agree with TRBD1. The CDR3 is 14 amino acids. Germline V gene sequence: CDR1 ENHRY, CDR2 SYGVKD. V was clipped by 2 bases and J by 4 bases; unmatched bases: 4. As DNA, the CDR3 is TGTGCCATCAGTGAGGTGACAGGGCTCTATGGCTACACCTTC. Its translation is CAISEVTGLYGYTF.

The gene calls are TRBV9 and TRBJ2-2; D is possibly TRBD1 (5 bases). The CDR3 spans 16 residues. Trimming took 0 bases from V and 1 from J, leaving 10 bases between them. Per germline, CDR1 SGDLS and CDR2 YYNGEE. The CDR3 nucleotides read TGTGCCAGCAGCGTAGTTTCAGGGATGAACACCGGGGAGCTGTTTTTT. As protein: CASSVVSGMNTGELFF.

DNA for the CDR3: TGTGCCAGCAGTCCCGGACAGGGGGTGGATACGCAGTATTTT. This encodes CASSPGQGVDTQYF. The chain has TRBV2 and TRBJ2-3, with 10 bases that match TRBD1. Germline V gene lookup returns CDR1 SNHLY and CDR2 FYNNEI. Trimming cost V 5 bases and J 6 bases; bases outside gene matches: 5. This CDR3 comprises 14 residues.

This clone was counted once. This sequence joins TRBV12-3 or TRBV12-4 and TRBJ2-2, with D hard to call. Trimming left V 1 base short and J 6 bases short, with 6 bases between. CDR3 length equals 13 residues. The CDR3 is CASSLGGAGELFF. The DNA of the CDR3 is TGTGCCAGCAGTTTAGGGGGTGCCGGGGAGCTGTTTTTT.

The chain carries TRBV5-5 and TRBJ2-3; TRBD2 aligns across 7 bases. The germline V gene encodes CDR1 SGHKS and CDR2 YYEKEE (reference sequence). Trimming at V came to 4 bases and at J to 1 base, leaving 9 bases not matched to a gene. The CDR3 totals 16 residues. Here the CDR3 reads CASSRGAGEGTDTQYF. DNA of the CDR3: TGTGCCAGCAGCCGAGGGGCGGGGGAGGGCACAGATACGCAGTATTTT. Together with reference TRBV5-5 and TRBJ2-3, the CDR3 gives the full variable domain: DAGVTQSPTHLIKTRGQQVTLRCSPISGHKSVSWYQQVLGQGPQFIFQYYEKEERGRGNFPDRFSARQFPNYSSELNVNALLLGDSALYLCASSRGAGEGTDTQYFGPGTRLTVL.

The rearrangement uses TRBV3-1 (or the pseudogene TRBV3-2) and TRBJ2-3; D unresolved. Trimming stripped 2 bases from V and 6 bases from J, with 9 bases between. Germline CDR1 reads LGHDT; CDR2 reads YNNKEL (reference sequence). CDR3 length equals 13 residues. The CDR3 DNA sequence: TGTGCCAGCAGCCAAACGCAGCTGGATACGCAGTATTTT. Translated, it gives CASSQTQLDTQYF.

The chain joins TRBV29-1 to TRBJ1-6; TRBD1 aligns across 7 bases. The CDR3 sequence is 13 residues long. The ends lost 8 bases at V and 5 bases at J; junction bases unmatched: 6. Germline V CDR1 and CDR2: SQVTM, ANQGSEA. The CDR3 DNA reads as TGCAGCATCCGACAGGGCGATAATTCACCCCTCCACTTT. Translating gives CSIRQGDNSPLHF.

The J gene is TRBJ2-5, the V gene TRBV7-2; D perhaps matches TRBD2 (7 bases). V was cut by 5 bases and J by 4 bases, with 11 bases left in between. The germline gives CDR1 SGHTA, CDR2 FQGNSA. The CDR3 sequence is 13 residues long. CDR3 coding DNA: TGTGCCAGCAGCCAAAGGGGGGGAGAGACCCAGTACTTC. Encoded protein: CASSQRGGETQYF.

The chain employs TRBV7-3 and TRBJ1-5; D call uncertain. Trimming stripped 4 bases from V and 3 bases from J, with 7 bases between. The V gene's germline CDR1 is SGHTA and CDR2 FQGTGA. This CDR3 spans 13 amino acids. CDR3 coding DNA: TGTGCCAGCAGCTGGAGTCCCAATCAGCCCCAGCATTTT. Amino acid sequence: CASSWSPNQPQHF.